The text below deals with one T cell receptor (beta chain). CDR1 is ENHRY, CDR2 SYGVKD, per germline. The V end lost 2 bases, the J end lost 4 bases, and 14 bases lay between the germline ends. The CDR3 contains 15 residues. The data originate from a study of blood T cell repertoires in COVID-19. Study-wide background: Whether acute or convalescent, the COVID-19 samples came from the United States, Italy and Spain.

Assay used: immunoSEQ multiplex PCR; TCRdb lists only in-frame clones, some missing. Here the sample spans about 430,000 clones, approximately 91% being singletons. The chain carries TRBV10-3 and TRBJ1-2, with unresolved D. The sequence was obtained from a woman younger than 30 who had been exposed to COVID-19. The material sequenced was PBMCs or T cells enriched from blood (not recorded which). The CDR3 loop reads CAISERVGRAYGYTF. Written as DNA, the CDR3 is TGTGCCATCAGTGAGCGAGTGGGGAGGGCCTATGGCTACACCTTC.